This entry lists 2 T cell receptor beta chains sequenced from one sample in a study of CD8+ T cells in alopecia areata. RNA extraction and reverse transcription yielded cDNA as sequencing template. Generated by immunoSEQ multiplex PCR, the TCRdb table keeps only in-frame clones and is missing some. The table lists some 200,000 clones, approximately 56% of them singletons. Treatment meaning: oral pan-JAK inhibitor, 5-10 mg twice daily. This material consisted of CD4+ T cells sorted from blood, taken at week 4, from a patient treated with tofacitinib. Receptor source: a human donor with alopecia areata.

In its sample, this clone was seen once. The chain couples TRBV4-3 to TRBJ1-4; tentatively, D is TRBD1 (6 bases). Germline V gene sequence: CDR1 LGHNA, CDR2 YSLEER. The CDR3 runs 15 residues. Trimming removed 1 base from V and 4 bases from J, with 10 bases in between. CDR3 nucleotide sequence: TGCGCCAGCAGCCAAGGACAGGTGTTTAATGAAAAACTGTTTTTT. Translating it yields CASSQGQVFNEKLFF.

This rearrangement joins TRBV5-4 to TRBJ1-2, with D unresolved. The CDR3 totals 14 residues. V was cut by 1 base and J by 2 bases, with 9 bases left in between. Per the germline V gene, CDR1 is SGHNT and CDR2 is YYREEE (reference sequence). This chain's CDR3 is CASSLYLGNYGYTF. For the CDR3, the DNA is TGTGCCAGCAGCTTGTATCTGGGAAACTATGGCTACACCTTC.